This passage covers 16 T cell receptor beta chains from one sample sequenced in a study of cytomegalovirus exposure and HLA in healthy donors. Primers for the PCR totalled 60 Vbeta and 13 Jbeta. The method was immunoSEQ multiplex PCR; TCRdb's version includes in-frame clones alone and lacks a portion of them. Found here are under 200,000 clones, roughly 80% of them singletons; the top ten hold about 1.7%. Sequences were obtained from PBMCs. The receptors originated from a woman aged 18-29 years in good health and CMV-seronegative.

V gene TRBV7-2 combines with J gene TRBJ2-2, with 8 bases lining up with TRBD2. V gave up 1 base and J gave up 6 bases; unmatched junction bases: 10. CDR3 length equals 17 residues. Germline V gene lookup returns CDR1 SGHTA and CDR2 FQGNSA. CDR3 residues: CASSLGRTGGPSGELFF. DNA of the CDR3: TGTGCCAGCAGCTTAGGTCGGACGGGAGGGCCGTCCGGGGAGCTGTTTTTT. The full variable domain, completed using reference TRBV7-2 and TRBJ2-2, is GAGVSQSPSNKVTEKGKDVELRCDPISGHTALYWYRQSLGQGLEFLIYFQGNSAPDKSGLPSDRFSAERTGGSVSTLTIQRTQQEDSAVYLCASSLGRTGGPSGELFFGEGSRLTVL.

CDR3 sequence (DNA): TGTGCCAGCAGCTTAGAGGGACTAGGGCCCTACGAGCAGTACTTC. This codes for CASSLEGLGPYEQYF. The V call is TRBV7-2, the J call TRBJ2-7, with 8 bases lining up with TRBD2. Germline assignment: CDR1 SGHTA and CDR2 FQGNSA. The CDR3 is 15 residues long. Trimming cost V 1 base and J 2 bases; bases outside gene matches: 4.

The chain couples TRBV19 to TRBJ1-5; D gene unclear. Germline CDR1 reads LNHDA; CDR2 reads SQIVND (reference sequence). V was pared by 7 bases and J by 0 bases, with 13 bases between. This CDR3 is built from 15 residues. The DNA for the CDR3 is TGTGCCAGTATTTGGGAGGTAAATAGCAATCAGCCCCAGCATTTT. Translation gives CASIWEVNSNQPQHF.

The chain recombines TRBV11-2 with TRBJ2-3; TRBD2 agrees at 7 bases. The ends lost 2 bases at V and 1 base at J; junction bases unmatched: 3. The CDR3 runs to 15 residues. Germline loops: CDR1 SGHAT, CDR2 FQNNGV. Here the CDR3 reads CASSLYLAGTDTQYF. The CDR3 nucleotides read TGTGCCAGCAGCTTATATCTAGCGGGCACAGATACGCAGTATTTT.

The V gene is TRBV29-1, the J gene TRBJ2-3; 7 nucleotides agree with TRBD1. Germline V lookup: CDR1 SQVTM, CDR2 ANQGSEA. The CDR3 sequence is 12 residues long. Unmatched junction bases numbered 3, after V lost 7 bases and J lost 2 bases. DNA for the CDR3: TGCAGCGGGACAGGTAACACAGATACGCAGTATTTT. It translates to CSGTGNTDTQYF.

This clone was picked up a small number of times. The rearrangement links TRBV2 to TRBJ1-1; perhaps TRBD1 as D (6 bases). This CDR3 spans 13 amino acids. Germline lookup yields CDR1 SNHLY and CDR2 FYNNEI. Trimming removed 8 bases from V and 4 bases from J, with 14 bases in between. CDR3 sequence reads: CASWRTVSTEAFF. CDR3 nucleotides: TGTGCCAGCTGGAGGACAGTAAGCACTGAAGCTTTCTTT.

This chain links TRBV5-1 with TRBJ2-5; 8 bases are shared with TRBD1. The V segment lost 5 bases and the J segment 1 base; nucleotides outside the gene matches: 13. CDR1 and CDR2 (germline): SGHRS, YFSETQ. The CDR3 spans 17 residues. The CDR3 reads CASSLSGTGIIQETQYF. The CDR3 DNA reads as TGCGCCAGCAGTTTATCCGGGACAGGAATAATCCAAGAGACCCAGTACTTC.

As to this clone: In the same sample, other DNA sequences code for this CDR3. The chain uses TRBV5-1 and TRBJ2-3; unclear D gene. This CDR3 region has 11 residues. From germline, CDR1 is SGHRS and CDR2 YFSETQ. The V end lost 3 bases, the J end lost 3 bases, and 2 bases lay between the germline ends. The CDR3 sequence is CASSSTDTQYF. In nucleotides, the CDR3 is TGCGCCAGCAGCTCGACAGATACGCAGTATTTT. Drawing the rest from reference TRBV5-1 and TRBJ2-3, the complete variable domain is KAGVTQTPRYLIKTRGQQVTLSCSPISGHRSVSWYQQTPGQGLQFLFEYFSETQRNKGNFPGRFSGRQFSNSRSEMNVSTLELGDSALYLCASSSTDTQYFGPGTRLTVL.

This sequence joins TRBV28 and TRBJ2-7; TRBD2 agrees at 7 bases. The junction had 4 bases not matched to a gene; V was cut back by 2 bases and J by 9 bases. Germline V CDR1 and CDR2: MDHEN, SYDVKM. The CDR3 length is 12 residues. DNA of the CDR3: TGTGCCAGCAGTTTAATGTCGGGGGGGCAGTACTTC. This gives the protein CASSLMSGGQYF.

This clone was found a few times. The chain couples TRBV9 to TRBJ1-2; D may be TRBD1 (6 bases). The CDR3 spans 13 residues. Trimming took off 0 bases at V and 8 bases at J, with 11 bases between the two ends. The germline V gene encodes CDR1 SGDLS and CDR2 YYNGEE. CDR3 residues: CASSVATGRGYTF. The CDR3 coding sequence is TGTGCCAGCAGCGTAGCTACAGGGCGAGGCTACACCTTC.

This chain joins TRBV19 and TRBJ1-5; D is undetermined. Germline V CDR1 and CDR2: LNHDA, SQIVND (reference sequence). V dropped 6 bases and J dropped 0 bases, with 12 bases sitting between them. CDR3 length: 15 amino acids. CDR3 in DNA: TGTGCCAGTAGCCCCCGCGGGTATAGCAATCAGCCCCAGCATTTT. Amino acids: CASSPRGYSNQPQHF.

The chain recombines TRBV2 with TRBJ2-5; TRBD2 agrees at 9 bases. Germline V gives CDR1 SNHLY, CDR2 FYNNEI. V shed 3 bases, J shed 4 bases, and the junction held 3 bases outside the gene matches. The CDR3 is 14 amino acids. CDR3 amino acids: CASSDSSGRETQYF. The CDR3 DNA reads as TGTGCCAGCAGTGATAGTAGCGGGAGAGAGACCCAGTACTTC.

This clone was recorded a few times. The rearrangement uses TRBV5-4 and TRBJ2-1; D gene unclear. Trimming took 0 bases from V and 0 from J, leaving 7 bases between them. The CDR3 is made up of 15 amino acids. The germline CDR1 and CDR2 sequences are SGHNT and YYREEE (reference sequence). The CDR3 loop is CASSLDSPSYNEQFF. The DNA of the CDR3 is TGTGCCAGCAGCTTGGACAGTCCCTCCTACAATGAGCAGTTCTTC.

The chain links TRBV11-2 to TRBJ1-4, with 7 bases identical to TRBD1. Trimming cost V 1 base and J 5 bases; bases outside gene matches: 4. Germline CDR1 reads SGHAT; CDR2 reads FQNNGV. The CDR3 contains 15 residues. The CDR3 DNA reads as TGTGCCAGCAGCTTAGTCGGGACAGCCAATGAAAAACTGTTTTTT. As protein: CASSLVGTANEKLFF.

Only one count was recorded for this clone. V usage is TRBV7-2 and J usage is TRBJ1-1, with unresolved D. The CDR3 runs to 13 residues. V shed 1 base and J shed 4 bases, with 7 bases lying between them. The V gene's germline CDR1 is SGHTA and CDR2 FQGNSA. DNA of the CDR3: TGTGCCAGCAGCTTAGGTCCCTTCACTGAAGCTTTCTTT. As protein: CASSLGPFTEAFF.

The rearrangement links TRBV28 to TRBJ2-7, with 8 bases fitting TRBD2. The J segment lost 1 base and the V segment lost 3 bases, leaving 11 bases of the junction unmatched. This CDR3 spans 17 amino acids. Per the germline V gene, CDR1 is MDHEN and CDR2 is SYDVKM. CDR3 residues: CASSFALASGFSYEQYF. The CDR3 DNA follows: TGTGCCAGCAGTTTCGCTCTGGCTAGCGGGTTTTCCTACGAGCAGTACTTC.